This T cell receptor (beta chain) came from a study of blood T cell repertoires in COVID-19. The overall study: T cells, B-cell-depleted T cells, or PBMCs provided the cDNA or gDNA that served as material.

Per the original data handling: Amplification from reference gene primers served as the basis for estimated nucleated cell counts. Generated by immunoSEQ multiplex PCR, the TCRdb table keeps only in-frame clones and is missing some. That table furnishes V, J and clone size, whereas the DNA furnished D and trimming. The profile shows roughly 200,000 clones, about 82% of them singletons. Residents of 24 US areas, aged roughly 18 to 95 years, made up the participants. Participants' own reports of clinical history determined their cohort assignment. Per germline, CDR1 SNHLY and CDR2 FYNNEI. Trimming removed 4 bases from V and 0 bases from J, with 7 bases in between. The CDR3 extends over 13 amino acids.

This receptor was identified in a middle-aged man with acute COVID-19. Specimen: PBMCs or T cells enriched from blood (not recorded which). The chain uses TRBV2 and TRBJ2-7, with no clear D. The DNA of the CDR3 is TGTGCCAGCAGTGCTTATGTCTCCTACGAGCAGTACTTC. This translates into CASSAYVSYEQYF.